These 26 T cell receptor beta chains came from one sample sequenced in a study of graft-versus-host responses after intestinal transplantation. Data came from immunoSEQ multiplex PCR; TCRdb stores just in-frame clones and leaves some out. The sample has 13,000 to 15,000 clones, roughly 30% seen once. The sequenced sample was alloreactive CD4+ T cells from a mixed lymphocyte reaction culture, obtained before intestinal transplant. As to subset: CFSE-low proliferating T cells sorted from roughly 6-day pre-transplant mixed lymphocyte reaction (GvH or HvG direction). These receptors all stem from a human patient who received an intestinal transplant.

This clone was seen a few times. The gene calls are TRBV23-1 and TRBJ1-1; D may be TRBD1 (6 bases). TRBV23-1 is classed as an ORF, of uncertain function. V lost 3 bases to trimming and J lost 1 base, with 12 bases between them. There are 15 residues in the CDR3. CDR3 sequence: CASSQTVGANTEAFF. CDR3 nucleotides: TGCGCCAGCAGTCAGACGGTGGGGGCGAACACTGAAGCTTTCTTT.

There are a few counts of this clone. The rearrangement links TRBV19 to TRBJ2-2, with TRBD2 as a possible D gene (5 bases). The CDR3 length is 14 residues. Germline CDR1 reads LNHDA; CDR2 reads SQIVND (reference sequence). Between the trimmed V and J ends, which lost 7 bases and 7 bases, there was a span of 16 bases. CDR3 sequence: CASNNLGASGELFF. In DNA form, the CDR3 reads TGTGCCAGTAACAATCTGGGAGCGAGCGGGGAGCTGTTTTTT.

This clone has a handful of counts. The rearrangement links TRBV6-6 to TRBJ1-1; D gene uncertain. This CDR3 has 15 residues. Deletions cut 4 bases from V and 5 bases from J, with 17 bases between. Germline CDR1 and CDR2: MNHNY and SVGAGI (reference sequence). Written as DNA, the CDR3 is TGTGCCAGCAGTTCCCTAGGATCCGGGAGGACTGAAGCTTTCTTT. This sequence encodes CASSSLGSGRTEAFF.

V gene TRBV5-8 combines with J gene TRBJ2-3; D is undetermined. Trimming took 2 bases from V and 4 from J, leaving 11 bases between them. The CDR3 loop spans 14 amino acids. Germline V gives CDR1 SGHTS, CDR2 YDEGEE. CDR3 DNA sequence: TGTGCCAGCAGCTTAGGTTGGTCGCCAGATACGCAGTATTTT. Its translation: CASSLGWSPDTQYF.

The chain links TRBV9 to TRBJ1-4, with D maybe TRBD1 (5 bases). The V end lost 4 bases, the J end lost 7 bases, and 17 bases lay between the germline ends. The CDR3 has 15 amino acids. CDR1 is SGDLS, CDR2 YYNGEE, per germline. The CDR3 nucleotides read TGTGCCAGCAGCTCCACCGGGCTGGGGGGTGAAAAACTGTTTTTT. It codes for CASSSTGLGGEKLFF.

This chain connects TRBV27 to TRBJ1-2; D may be TRBD1 (5 bases). Deletions cut 11 bases from V and 4 bases from J, with 11 bases between. CDR1 MNHEY and CDR2 SMNVEV come from the germline V gene (reference sequence). The CDR3 runs to 11 residues. CDR3 in amino acids: CASTGGYGYTF. CDR3 DNA sequence: TGTGCCTCTACCGGGGGCTATGGCTACACCTTC.

This clone was seen more than once but under ten times. The chain links TRBV5-4 to TRBJ2-2; the match to TRBD2 covers 7 bases. CDR1 and CDR2 from the germline V gene are SGHNT and YYREEE (reference sequence). Losses at the gene ends were 1 base for V and 5 bases for J; bases not matched to a gene: 11. This CDR3 comprises 17 residues. DNA of the CDR3: TGTGCCAGCAGCTTGAATAGTGGAGCTAGCGGAACCGGGGAGCTGTTTTTT. Translated, it gives CASSLNSGASGTGELFF. Drawing the rest from reference TRBV5-4 and TRBJ2-2, the complete variable domain is ETGVTQSPTHLIKTRGQQVTLRCSSQSGHNTVSWYQQALGQGPQFIFQYYREEENGRGNFPPRFSGLQFPNYSSELNVNALELDDSALYLCASSLNSGASGTGELFFGEGSRLTVL.

The sample holds a few counts of this clone. CDR3 in DNA: TGTGCCAGCAGCTTTTGGACAGACTACGAGCAGTACTTC. It encodes CASSFWTDYEQYF. The chain has TRBV5-4 and TRBJ2-7; perhaps TRBD1 as D (6 bases). Trimming shortened V by 2 bases and J by 3 bases, and 9 bases separated the two germline ends. The CDR3 is 13 residues long. Germline CDR1 SGHNT, CDR2 YYREEE (reference sequence).

In this sample, this clone turned up a few times. This chain links TRBV5-1 with TRBJ2-2; no clear D. Trimming removed 7 bases at V and 1 base at J, with 11 bases between. The CDR3 extends over 14 amino acids. From germline, CDR1 is SGHRS and CDR2 YFSETQ. The CDR3 protein is CASEANVNTGELFF. In DNA form, the CDR3 reads TGCGCCAGCGAAGCCAACGTGAACACCGGGGAGCTGTTTTTT. Supplemented by reference TRBV5-1 and TRBJ2-2, the full variable domain reads KAGVTQTPRYLIKTRGQQVTLSCSPISGHRSVSWYQQTPGQGLQFLFEYFSETQRNKGNFPGRFSGRQFSNSRSEMNVSTLELGDSALYLCASEANVNTGELFFGEGSRLTVL.

A remark on this clone: Its ends do not fully match the called genes, so a read error is possible. V is TRBV11-2 and J is TRBJ2-3, with unresolved D. The CDR3 totals 11 residues. Germline values: CDR1 SGHAT, CDR2 FQNNGV. The CDR3 loop reads CASSLRDTRYF. The CDR3 coding sequence is TGTGCCAGCAGCTTAAGGGATACGCGGTATTTT.

V and J are TRBV7-9 and TRBJ1-3, with D tentatively TRBD1 (5 bases). V lost 3 bases and J 3 bases, leaving 9 bases between the germline ends. From germline, CDR1 is SEHNR and CDR2 FQNEAQ (reference sequence). This CDR3 has 14 residues. The CDR3 loop is CASSLGGYGNTIYF. CDR3 sequence (DNA): TGTGCCAGCAGCTTGGGGGGATATGGAAACACCATATATTTT.

The rearrangement links TRBV7-2 to TRBJ1-4, with D possibly being TRBD1 (6 bases). The CDR3 has 15 amino acids. Germline V gene sequence: CDR1 SGHTA, CDR2 FQGNSA. The V end was cut by 2 bases, the J end by 8 bases, with 15 bases between. The CDR3 bases are TGTGCCAGCAGCTTAAGTCTGGCAGGGGTAGAAAAACTGTTTTTT. Protein sequence: CASSLSLAGVEKLFF.

The chain has TRBV5-3 and TRBJ2-1, with 9 nucleotides matching TRBD2. TRBV5-3 qualifies as an ORF whose function is uncertain. The CDR3 runs 17 residues. V lost 3 bases to trimming and J lost 10 bases; unmatched junction nucleotides: 17. The CDR3 sequence: CARSCGPPGTSPREQFF. The CDR3 DNA follows: TGTGCCAGAAGCTGTGGTCCCCCCGGGACTAGCCCCCGGGAGCAGTTCTTC.

Comments on this clone: A much larger clone differs from this one at a single base, so this may be a read error. The rearrangement links TRBV5-1 to TRBJ1-2, with a tentative D call TRBD1 (6 bases). This CDR3 spans 15 amino acids. The germline V and J ends were trimmed by 4 bases and 5 bases, with 18 bases remaining between them. The germline V gene encodes CDR1 SGHRS and CDR2 YFSETQ. The chain's CDR3 is CASSPGEGGHYGYTF. CDR3 coding DNA: TGCGCCAGCAGCCCAGGAGAGGGGGGGCATTATGGCTACACCTTC.

This clone was seen just once. A much larger clone differs from this one at a single base, so this may be a read error. V gene TRBV18 combines with J gene TRBJ1-2; a weak D match, TRBD1 (6 bases). Germline CDR1 and CDR2: KGHSH and LQKENI. The CDR3 runs to 14 residues. Written as DNA, the CDR3 is TGTGCCAGCTCACGAAACAGGGATAGCTATGGCTACGCCTTC. It specifies CASSRNRDSYGYAF.

This clone has a handful of counts. This CDR3 reads CASSVRGETQYF. The CDR3 bases are TGTGCCAGCAGTGTAAGAGGGGAGACCCAGTACTTC. V usage is TRBV27 and J usage is TRBJ2-5; a weak D match, TRBD2 (5 bases). Trimming left V 5 bases short and J 5 bases short, with 9 bases between. This CDR3 has 12 amino acids. Germline V lookup: CDR1 MNHEY, CDR2 SMNVEV (reference sequence).

The sample holds a few counts of this clone. The chain joins TRBV2 to TRBJ2-7, with unresolved D. The CDR3 loop spans 12 amino acids. Germline CDR1 SNHLY, CDR2 FYNNEI. Trimming stripped 6 bases from V and 0 bases from J, with 6 bases between. The CDR3 bases are TGTGCCAGCAGGGACGACTCCTACGAGCAGTACTTC. Amino acids: CASRDDSYEQYF.

This clone was seen more than once but under ten times. Within the sample, other DNA sequences also encode this same CDR3. The rearrangement links TRBV5-6 to TRBJ2-7, with 11 positions matching TRBD2. There are 16 residues in the CDR3. Trimming took 4 bases from V and 7 from J; bases not matched to a gene: 13. The V gene's germline CDR1 is SGHDT and CDR2 YYEEEE. The CDR3 DNA is TGTGCCAGCAGCCTACCAGGACTAGCGGGTTCGTGGGAGCAGTACTTC. The encoded protein is CASSLPGLAGSWEQYF.

The chain is built from TRBV27 and TRBJ1-1; 9 nucleotides match TRBD1. V was pared by 2 bases and J by 3 bases, with 10 bases of the junction left unmatched. Germline CDR1 and CDR2: MNHEY and SMNVEV (reference sequence). The CDR3 contains 17 residues. The CDR3 bases are TGTGCCAGCAGTTTAAAAACAGGGGGCGCTTGGGACACTGAAGCTTTCTTT. It specifies CASSLKTGGAWDTEAFF.

In its sample, this clone was seen a few times. V and J are TRBV28 and TRBJ1-4; 7 bases line up with TRBD1. The ends lost 6 bases at V and 6 bases at J; junction bases unmatched: 7. The CDR3 is made up of 14 amino acids. Germline loops: CDR1 MDHEN, CDR2 SYDVKM. CDR3 sequence: CASRSTGTYEKLFF. CDR3 sequence (DNA): TGTGCCAGCAGGTCGACAGGGACTTATGAAAAACTGTTTTTT.

The V and J genes are TRBV18 and TRBJ2-5; D unresolved. With 2 bases removed from V and 1 base from J, the gap between germline ends came to 8 bases. This CDR3 is 14 amino acids long. The germline V gene has CDR1 KGHSH and CDR2 LQKENI. CDR3 sequence reads: CASSPETGQETQYF. CDR3 bases: TGTGCCAGCTCACCAGAAACGGGCCAAGAGACCCAGTACTTC.

This clone turned up a few times. The gene calls are TRBV5-1 and TRBJ1-1; D remains ambiguous. The V end was cut by 0 bases, the J end by 1 base, with 7 bases between. The CDR3 sequence is 14 residues long. Germline CDR1 is SGHRS and CDR2 is YFSETQ. The CDR3 region is CASSLAGGNTEAFF. The DNA for the CDR3 is TGCGCCAGCAGCTTGGCGGGTGGGAACACTGAAGCTTTCTTT.

The chain couples TRBV5-1 to TRBJ2-5; the match to TRBD2 covers 12 bases. Trimming cost V 5 bases and J 0 bases; bases outside gene matches: 11. Germline loops: CDR1 SGHRS, CDR2 YFSETQ. The CDR3 consists of 18 residues. CDR3 sequence: CASSIVTSGRWDQETQYF. CDR3 DNA sequence: TGCGCCAGCAGTATTGTCACTAGCGGGAGGTGGGACCAAGAGACCCAGTACTTC. The full variable domain, rest sourced from reference TRBV5-1 and TRBJ2-5, is KAGVTQTPRYLIKTRGQQVTLSCSPISGHRSVSWYQQTPGQGLQFLFEYFSETQRNKGNFPGRFSGRQFSNSRSEMNVSTLELGDSALYLCASSIVTSGRWDQETQYFGPGTRLLVL.

CDR3 nucleotides: TGTGCCAGCAGCCAAGAAACAGGGGGCGGCTACACCTTC. It yields the protein CASSQETGGGYTF. This chain connects TRBV4-2 to TRBJ1-2, with 9 bases matching TRBD1. V was clipped by 0 bases and J by 8 bases; unmatched bases: 1. CDR3 size: 13 residues. Germline-derived CDR1 and CDR2 are LGHNA and YNFKEQ.

This sequence joins TRBV5-1 and TRBJ1-3, with a possible D match to TRBD1 (6 bases). The V end was cut by 5 bases, the J end by 7 bases, with 22 bases between. The CDR3 loop spans 16 amino acids. Germline CDR1 SGHRS, CDR2 YFSETQ. The CDR3 sequence is CASSWTELLTGNTIYF. The CDR3 DNA is TGCGCCAGCAGTTGGACAGAGCTCTTAACGGGCAACACCATATATTTT.

This clone was seen a handful of times. V is TRBV5-4 and J is TRBJ1-4; D remains ambiguous. CDR3 length: 13 residues. The germline V and J ends were trimmed by 2 bases and 5 bases, with 7 bases remaining between them. CDR1 is SGHNT, CDR2 YYREEE, per germline (reference sequence). The CDR3 loop reads CASSLPGNEKLFF. The CDR3 nucleotides are TGTGCCAGCAGCTTACCCGGGAATGAAAAACTGTTTTTT. Full variable domain (rest looked up from reference TRBV5-4 and TRBJ1-4): ETGVTQSPTHLIKTRGQQVTLRCSSQSGHNTVSWYQQALGQGPQFIFQYYREEENGRGNFPPRFSGLQFPNYSSELNVNALELDDSALYLCASSLPGNEKLFFGSGTQLSVL.